The next 12 T cell receptor beta chains were all read from a single sample in a study of T cell responses to AZD1222 COVID-19 vaccine listed by TCRdb under 2021. The receptor library was made with the immunoSEQ multiplex PCR assay. The source is immuneACCESS, and TCRdb retained only in-frame sequences with V and J called. Part of the clones is not carried over; for the studies checked, unresolved V genes explain less than half of this, and the remainder is unexplained. The sample table holds tens of thousands of clones, of which 70% to 90% were seen once. The ten largest clones capture just under 6.5% of the sample. Per the publication, the time point label means: baseline before first vaccination. This specimen was peripheral blood, taken on day 0 of AZD1222 vaccination. The receptors stem from an adult in good health.

J is TRBJ1-1 and V is TRBV29-1, with unresolved D. Trimming left V 5 bases short and J 11 bases short, with 18 bases between. The CDR3 extends over 12 amino acids. Germline V gene lookup returns CDR1 SQVTM and CDR2 ANQGSEA. The CDR3 DNA reads TGCAGCGTTCAAATGGGGATGAGCTCCGCTTTCTTT. Amino acids: CSVQMGMSSAFF. The entire variable domain, with the rest obtained from reference TRBV29-1 and TRBJ1-1, is as follows: SAVISQKPSRDICQRGTSLTIQCQVDSQVTMMFWYRQQPGQSLTLIATANQGSEATYESGFVIDKFPISRPNLTFSTLTVSNMSPEDSSIYLCSVQMGMSSAFFGQGTRLTVV.

As DNA, the CDR3 is TGTGCCAGCAGCTTAGGGCAGGGTTCGTTTAATGAGCAGTTCTTC. Translated, it gives CASSLGQGSFNEQFF. The chain has TRBV7-8 and TRBJ2-1; a weak D match, TRBD1 (5 bases). Germline V lookup: CDR1 SGHVS, CDR2 FQNEAQ. The germline V and J ends were trimmed by 1 base and 7 bases, with 14 bases remaining between them. This CDR3 is 15 amino acids long.

The chain employs TRBV27 and TRBJ1-1; D call uncertain. The CDR3 spans 13 residues. V lost 7 bases and J lost 1, with 10 bases in between. Germline values: CDR1 MNHEY, CDR2 SMNVEV (reference sequence). The CDR3 nucleotides read TGTGCCAGCACCCCGGTGGGGAACACTGAAGCTTTCTTT. Amino acids: CASTPVGNTEAFF.

The chain carries TRBV9 and TRBJ1-2, with a weak D call TRBD1 (6 bases). This CDR3 region has 16 residues. Per the germline V gene, CDR1 is SGDLS and CDR2 is YYNGEE. The V gene lost 4 bases and the J gene lost 4 bases, with 20 bases spanning the gap. The CDR3 DNA reads as TGTGCCAGCAGCCCCCTTGGGGGGGCTGTCGTCTATGGCTACACCTTC. Its protein is CASSPLGGAVVYGYTF.

The rearrangement uses TRBV4-1 and TRBJ1-5; no firm D call. This CDR3 region has 15 residues. V was trimmed by 4 bases and J by 6 bases, leaving 16 bases between them. Germline V gene sequence: CDR1 MGHRA, CDR2 YSYEKL. This CDR3 reads CASSPTAATGQPQHF. CDR3 in DNA: TGCGCCAGCAGCCCTACGGCGGCTACGGGTCAGCCCCAGCATTTT.

This chain connects TRBV11-2 to TRBJ1-5; D is unclear. V dropped 0 bases and J dropped 8 bases, with 11 bases sitting between them. The CDR3 runs 14 residues. Per the germline V gene, CDR1 is SGHAT and CDR2 is FQNNGV. The DNA for the CDR3 is TGTGCCAGCAGCTTAGATCGGCCCGTCAAGCCCCAGCATTTT. This sequence encodes CASSLDRPVKPQHF.

The rearrangement links TRBV28 to TRBJ1-1; 7 bases are a match to TRBD1. Trimming cost V 11 bases and J 1 base; bases outside gene matches: 4. CDR1 and CDR2 (germline): MDHEN, SYDVKM. This CDR3 region has 12 residues. The chain's CDR3 is CALQGPNTEAFF. The CDR3 region has the DNA TGTGCCCTACAGGGGCCGAACACTGAAGCTTTCTTT.

V and J are TRBV5-6 and TRBJ1-2; tentatively, D is TRBD1 (5 bases). The germline V gene has CDR1 SGHDT and CDR2 YYEEEE. Trimming removed 0 bases at V and 4 bases at J, with 10 bases between. The CDR3 has 14 amino acids. In nucleotides, the CDR3 is TGTGCCAGCAGCTTGGGAGGGACGGTCTATGGCTACACCTTC. Translated, it gives CASSLGGTVYGYTF.

V usage is TRBV27 and J usage is TRBJ1-5; weak D call: TRBD1 (5 bases). This CDR3 has 16 residues. The ends were cut back, 2 bases at V and 3 bases at J, with 14 bases in the middle. Germline CDR1 and CDR2: MNHEY and SMNVEV (reference sequence). CDR3 nucleotides: TGTGCCAGCAGTTTAGCTGGGGGAATCCCCAATCAGCCCCAGCATTTT. Translated: CASSLAGGIPNQPQHF.

This clone is a singleton in its sample. This chain's CDR3 is CASSFGLAGAGTYNEQFF. Written as DNA, the CDR3 is TGCGCCAGCAGCTTCGGGCTAGCGGGAGCGGGAACCTACAATGAGCAGTTCTTC. The chain combines TRBV5-1 with TRBJ2-1; 10 bases are shared with TRBD2. There are 18 residues in the CDR3. V gave up 2 bases and J gave up 2 bases; unmatched junction bases: 10. CDR1 SGHRS and CDR2 YFSETQ come from the germline V gene.

The V and J genes are TRBV6-2 or TRBV6-3 and TRBJ1-5; 7 nucleotides line up with TRBD1. This CDR3 spans 15 amino acids. The ends lost 4 bases at V and 5 bases at J; junction bases unmatched: 8. Germline V gives CDR1 MNHEY, CDR2 SVGEGT. This chain's CDR3 is CASSLTGSRDQPQHF. The CDR3 coding sequence is TGTGCCAGCAGTTTGACAGGGAGTAGGGATCAGCCCCAGCATTTT.

This clone was detected only once. The CDR3 bases are TGTGCCAGCAGCTTAGACAGGGGACTTCAGCCCCAGCATTTT. Its translation is CASSLDRGLQPQHF. The chain carries TRBV7-2 and TRBJ1-5; 7 bases align to TRBD1. Trimming took 1 base from V and 6 from J; bases not matched to a gene: 3. The germline CDR1 and CDR2 sequences are SGHTA and FQGNSA. This CDR3 spans 14 amino acids.